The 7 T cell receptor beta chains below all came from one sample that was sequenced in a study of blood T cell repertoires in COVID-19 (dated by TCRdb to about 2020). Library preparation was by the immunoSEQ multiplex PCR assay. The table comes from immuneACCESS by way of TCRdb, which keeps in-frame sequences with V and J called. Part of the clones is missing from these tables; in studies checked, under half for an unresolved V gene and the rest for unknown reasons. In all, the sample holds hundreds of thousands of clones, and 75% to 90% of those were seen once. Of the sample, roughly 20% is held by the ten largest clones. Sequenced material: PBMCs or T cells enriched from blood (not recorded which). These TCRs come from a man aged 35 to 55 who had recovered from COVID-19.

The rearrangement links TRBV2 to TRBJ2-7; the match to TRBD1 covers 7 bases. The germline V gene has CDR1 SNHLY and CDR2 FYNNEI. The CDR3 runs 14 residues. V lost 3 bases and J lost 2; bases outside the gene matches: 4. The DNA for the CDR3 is TGTGCCAGCAGTGATTCCGGGACAGCCTACGAGCAGTACTTC. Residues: CASSDSGTAYEQYF.

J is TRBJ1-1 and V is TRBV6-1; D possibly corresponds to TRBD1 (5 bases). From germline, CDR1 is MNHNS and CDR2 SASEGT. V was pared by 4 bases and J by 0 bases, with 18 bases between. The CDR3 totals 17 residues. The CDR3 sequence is CASSGRTNLGMNTEAFF. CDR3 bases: TGTGCCAGCAGTGGCAGGACAAATTTGGGTATGAACACTGAAGCTTTCTTT.

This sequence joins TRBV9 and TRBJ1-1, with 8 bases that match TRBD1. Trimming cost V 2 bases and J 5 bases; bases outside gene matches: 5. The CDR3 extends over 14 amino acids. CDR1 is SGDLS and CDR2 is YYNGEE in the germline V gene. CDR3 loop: CASSVGQGETEAFF. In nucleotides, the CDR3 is TGTGCCAGCAGCGTTGGACAGGGCGAAACTGAAGCTTTCTTT.

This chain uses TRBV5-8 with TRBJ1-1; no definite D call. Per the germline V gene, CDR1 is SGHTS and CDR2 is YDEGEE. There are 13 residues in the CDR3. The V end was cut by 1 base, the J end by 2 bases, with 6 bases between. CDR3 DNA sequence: TGTGCCAGCAGCTTGTGGAGAAACACTGAAGCTTTCTTT. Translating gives CASSLWRNTEAFF.

This chain's CDR3 is CASGLSGRAGELFF. The CDR3 DNA follows: TGTGCTAGTGGCCTATCGGGGAGGGCCGGGGAGCTGTTTTTT. The chain combines TRBV12-5 with TRBJ2-2, with TRBD2 matching over 7 bases. The V segment lost 6 bases and the J segment 6 bases; nucleotides outside the gene matches: 7. The CDR3 has 14 residues. Germline assignment: CDR1 LGHNT and CDR2 FRNRAP.

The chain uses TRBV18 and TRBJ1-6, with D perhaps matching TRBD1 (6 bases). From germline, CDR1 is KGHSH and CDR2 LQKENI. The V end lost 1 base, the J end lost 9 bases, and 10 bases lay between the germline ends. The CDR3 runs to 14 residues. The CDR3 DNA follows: TGTGCCAGCTCACCACGGGGGGGGGCTTCACCCCTCCACTTT. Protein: CASSPRGGASPLHF.

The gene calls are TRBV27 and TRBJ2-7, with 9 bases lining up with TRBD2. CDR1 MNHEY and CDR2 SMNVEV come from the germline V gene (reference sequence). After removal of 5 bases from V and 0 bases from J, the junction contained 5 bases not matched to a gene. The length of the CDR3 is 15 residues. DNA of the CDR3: TGTGCCAGCAGTCATAGCGGGAGTAGCTCCTACGAGCAGTACTTC. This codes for CASSHSGSSSYEQYF.